These 16 T cell receptor beta chains came from one sample sequenced in a study of shared clonotypes between healthy human individuals. This table comes from immunoSEQ multiplex PCR, and its TCRdb copy is limited to in-frame clones, with some not included. The sample has over a million clones, roughly 96% seen once. Source material: naive CD4+ T cells sorted from blood. The subset: CD45RA+ positively selected. These TCRs come from a young man in good health.

CDR3 nucleotides: TGTGCCAGCACAAGGGGGTTGGGAAATCAGCCCCAGCATTTT. It codes for CASTRGLGNQPQHF. The chain uses TRBV2 and TRBJ1-5; perhaps TRBD1 as D (6 bases). The CDR3 consists of 14 residues. CDR1 is SNHLY and CDR2 is FYNNEI in the germline V gene. Trimming removed 7 bases from V and 4 bases from J, with 14 bases in between.

In regard to this clone: Other DNA sequences in the same sample also yield this CDR3. The chain combines TRBV30 with TRBJ1-5, with D uncertain. Trimming stripped 0 bases from V and 2 bases from J, with 11 bases between. This CDR3 has 15 amino acids. CDR1 and CDR2 (germline): GTSNPN, SVGIG (reference sequence). The CDR3 region is CAWSVRTGGNQPQHF. CDR3 bases: TGTGCCTGGAGTGTCCGGACTGGAGGCAATCAGCCCCAGCATTTT.

The chain combines TRBV4-1 with TRBJ2-1; TRBD1 might be the D (5 bases). Between the trimmed V and J ends, which lost 0 bases and 6 bases, there was a span of 15 bases. CDR3 size: 16 residues. Germline V gives CDR1 MGHRA, CDR2 YSYEKL. The CDR3 DNA reads as TGCGCCAGCAGCCAAGATGCCACAGGTCGCGGCAATGAGCAGTTCTTC. It encodes CASSQDATGRGNEQFF.

This clone was seen only a few times. This chain uses TRBV6-5 with TRBJ2-7; D is unresolved. V was pared by 5 bases and J by 7 bases, with 9 bases between. The V gene's germline CDR1 is MNHEY and CDR2 SVGAGI. The CDR3 spans 11 residues. CDR3 sequence (DNA): TGTGCCAGCAGTCTCTCTAGGGAGCAGTACTTC. Amino acids: CASSLSREQYF.

In this sample, this clone turned up once. The V gene is TRBV28, the J gene TRBJ1-5; D gene unclear. Germline V gene lookup returns CDR1 MDHEN and CDR2 SYDVKM. The V end was cut by 7 bases, the J end by 7 bases, with 11 bases between. The CDR3 spans 12 residues. CDR3 sequence reads: CASTSGWQPQHF. Written as DNA, the CDR3 is TGTGCCAGCACGTCGGGTTGGCAGCCCCAGCATTTT.

The J gene is TRBJ2-7, the V gene TRBV7-8; D possibly corresponds to TRBD2 (6 bases). The CDR3 has 14 residues. CDR1 SGHVS and CDR2 FQNEAQ come from the germline V gene. V was pared by 5 bases and J by 9 bases, with 20 bases between. DNA of the CDR3: TGTGCCAGCAGCATTCAGCGGGCCCACAACGGGCAGTACTTC. Translated: CASSIQRAHNGQYF.

The chain recombines TRBV2 with TRBJ1-4; a weak D match, TRBD1 (5 bases). Trimming left V 6 bases short and J 8 bases short, with 10 bases between. Per germline, CDR1 SNHLY and CDR2 FYNNEI. This CDR3 contains 12 residues. The CDR3 loop is CASSPGGEKLFF. CDR3 nucleotides: TGTGCCAGCAGCCCGGGGGGAGAAAAACTGTTTTTT.

This clone was detected only once. The chain uses TRBV2 and TRBJ2-5; 7 bases are a match to TRBD2. Germline loops: CDR1 SNHLY, CDR2 FYNNEI. CDR3 size: 13 residues. V shed 7 bases, J shed 7 bases, and the junction held 9 bases outside the gene matches. DNA for the CDR3: TGTGCCAGCACGGATACGGGAGGTGGGACCCAGTACTTC. It specifies CASTDTGGGTQYF.

The rearrangement links TRBV19 to TRBJ2-1; TRBD2 agrees at 10 bases. Germline CDR1 and CDR2: LNHDA and SQIVND (reference sequence). This CDR3 is 15 amino acids long. V shed 3 bases and J 7 bases; nucleotides not matched to a gene: 6. CDR3 coding DNA: TGTGCCAGTAGTATTTCGTCACTAGCGGGAAATGAGCAGTTCTTC. It encodes CASSISSLAGNEQFF.

The chain employs TRBV30 and TRBJ2-1, with 9 bases that match TRBD2. V was clipped by 0 bases and J by 2 bases; unmatched bases: 11. Per germline, CDR1 GTSNPN and CDR2 SVGIG (reference sequence). The length of the CDR3 is 18 residues. Written as DNA, the CDR3 is TGTGCCTGGAGTGTAGGATTGACTAGCGGTGGGGCCTACAATGAGCAGTTCTTC. This gives the protein CAWSVGLTSGGAYNEQFF.

The V gene is TRBV27, the J gene TRBJ2-3; D possibly uses TRBD1 or TRBD2 (6 bases each). The CDR3 is 17 amino acids. Looked up from germline, CDR1 is MNHEY and CDR2 is SMNVEV (reference sequence). The germline V and J ends were trimmed by 5 bases and 0 bases, with 18 bases remaining between them. The CDR3: CASSRREGGRSTDTQYF. The DNA of the CDR3 is TGTGCCAGCAGTCGCCGAGAGGGGGGTAGGAGCACAGATACGCAGTATTTT.

This clone is a singleton in its sample. This chain links TRBV6-1 with TRBJ2-2; no clear D. V was shortened by 2 bases and J by 4 bases, with 11 bases between the two germline ends. This CDR3 has 15 residues. From germline, CDR1 is MNHNS and CDR2 SASEGT. In DNA, the CDR3 is TGTGCCAGCAGTGAAAGTGGGTGGTTCACCGGGGAGCTGTTTTTT. It specifies CASSESGWFTGELFF.

V gene TRBV28 combines with J gene TRBJ2-1; D might be TRBD1 (6 bases). The CDR3 is 13 residues long. The V and J ends lost 7 bases and 9 bases respectively, with 16 bases between them. Per the germline V gene, CDR1 is MDHEN and CDR2 is SYDVKM. DNA of the CDR3: TGTGCCAGCACTCCCCTACAGGGCGGTGAGCAGTTCTTC. Translated: CASTPLQGGEQFF.

The V and J genes are TRBV7-2 and TRBJ1-5; 10 nucleotides agree with TRBD1. CDR1 and CDR2 from the germline V gene are SGHTA and FQGNSA. This CDR3 has 15 amino acids. The J segment lost 5 bases and the V segment lost 1 base, leaving 2 bases of the junction unmatched. CDR3 sequence: CASSLVGTGDQPQHF. For the CDR3, the DNA is TGTGCCAGCAGCTTAGTGGGGACAGGGGATCAGCCCCAGCATTTT.

This chain joins TRBV5-1 and TRBJ2-1; TRBD1 matches 8 bases. J was trimmed by 5 bases and V by 4 bases; bases with no gene match: 5. From germline, CDR1 is SGHRS and CDR2 YFSETQ. The CDR3 is made up of 14 amino acids. The CDR3 reads CASSLGTGDNEQFF. In nucleotides, the CDR3 is TGCGCCAGCAGCCTCGGGACAGGTGACAATGAGCAGTTCTTC. Supplemented by reference TRBV5-1 and TRBJ2-1, the full variable domain reads KAGVTQTPRYLIKTRGQQVTLSCSPISGHRSVSWYQQTPGQGLQFLFEYFSETQRNKGNFPGRFSGRQFSNSRSEMNVSTLELGDSALYLCASSLGTGDNEQFFGPGTRLTVL.

This clone was recorded once. V and J are TRBV7-2 and TRBJ1-1; no clear D gene. Deletions cut 5 bases from V and 8 bases from J, with 12 bases between. The CDR3 covers 12 residues. Germline V gene sequence: CDR1 SGHTA, CDR2 FQGNSA. Here the CDR3 DNA reads TGTGCCAGCAGCAAACAATCGGGGGAAGCTTTCTTT. Amino acids: CASSKQSGEAFF.